A selection of T cell receptor beta chains follows, all from one sample in a study of T cells after yellow fever vaccination. TCRdb analysed the 5' RACE reads with MiXCR anew, one entry per CDR3 protein. The sample has about 320,000 distinct CDR3 sequences, 3.5% to 4.5% seen once. The sequencing used PBMCs, collected 15 days after the yellow fever booster vaccination. All receptors come from a man aged 18 to 30 who received the YFV17D yellow fever vaccine. CDR3s include the opening cysteine and the closing phenylalanine or tryptophan. A D gene is named only where the DNA matches it firmly. Clone size is shown for a subset of rows, as once, few, many or a class of expanded clone.

J | D | V | size | DNA | CDR3
TRBJ1-1 | . | TRBV4-2 | few | TGTGCCAGCAGCCAAGAGATCGGGAACACTGAAGCTTTCTTT | CASSQEIGNTEAFF
TRBJ1-1 | . | TRBV7-2 | few | TGTGCCAGCAGCTTATATACGGGTGAAGCTTTCTTT | CASSLYTGEAFF
TRBJ1-1 | TRBD1 | TRBV12-3/TRBV12-4 | many | TGTGCCAGCAGTTTCGCAGGGGGCTATTTCGCTTTCTTT | CASSFAGGYFAFF
TRBJ2-3 | . | TRBV15 | few | TGTGCCACCAGCAGATGGGGGCCCGGCACAGATACGCAGTATTTT | CATSRWGPGTDTQYF
TRBJ2-5 | . | TRBV6-5 | . | TGTGCCAGCAGTTACACGGGATCCCCAGAGACCCAGTACTTC | CASSYTGSPETQYF
TRBJ2-3 | . | TRBV4-1 | . | TGCGCCAGCAGCCAGGTCTCGGGGGTTAGCACAGATACGCAGTATTTT | CASSQVSGVSTDTQYF
TRBJ1-1 | . | TRBV19 | many | TGTGCCAGTCAAGGGTACACTGAAGCTTTCTTT | CASQGYTEAFF
TRBJ1-5 | . | TRBV18 | many | TGTGCCAGCTCACCACAGGGTGATCAGCCCCAGCATTTT | CASSPQGDQPQHF
TRBJ2-3 | . | TRBV5-6 | many | TGTGCCAGTTATTTCCAGGGTATACTAGTCACAGATACGCAGTATTTT | CASYFQGILVTDTQYF
TRBJ1-1 | . | TRBV15 | . | TGTGCCACCAGCAGAGATGGGCGAGGTGACACTGAAGCTTTCTTT | CATSRDGRGDTEAFF
TRBJ1-5 | . | TRBV28 | many | TGTGCCAGCAGTACTTATTGGCAGCCCCAGCATTTT | CASSTYWQPQHF
TRBJ2-6 | TRBD1 | TRBV24-1 | many | TGTGCCACCAGTGATTTGTTTGGACAGGGGGGCCCTGGGGCCAACGTCCTGACTTTC | CATSDLFGQGGPGANVLTF
TRBJ2-6 | . | TRBV7-9 | few | TGTGCCAGCACCGTTCCGGGGCCCGGGGCCAACGTCCTGACTTTC | CASTVPGPGANVLTF
TRBJ1-6 | . | TRBV12-3/TRBV12-4 | many | TGTGCCAGCAGCCCCCAGACAGTTTCACCCCTCCACTTT | CASSPQTVSPLHF
TRBJ1-1 | . | TRBV29-1 | many | TGCAGCGTTGGGACAGTGAACACTGAAGCTTTCTTT | CSVGTVNTEAFF
TRBJ2-1 | . | TRBV6-2/TRBV6-3 | . | TGTGCCAGCAGCGGACCGGAATGGGTTAATGAGCAGTTCTTC | CASSGPEWVNEQFF
TRBJ1-1 | TRBD1 | TRBV7-2 | few | TGTGCCAGCAACTACAGGGGCCTGGGCACTGAAGCTTTCTTT | CASNYRGLGTEAFF
TRBJ2-1 | . | TRBV14 | few | TGTGCCAGCAGCCAAGATCCAGGGAAAACCTTCTCCTACAATGAGCAGTTCTTC | CASSQDPGKTFSYNEQFF
TRBJ2-2 | . | TRBV6-2/TRBV6-3 | few | TGTGCCAGCAGCCTCGAGTGGGGGCCGACATCGAACACCGGGGAGCTGTTTTTT | CASSLEWGPTSNTGELFF
TRBJ1-2 | TRBD1 | TRBV6-2/TRBV6-3 | few | TGTGCCAGCATTAACAGGGGGCAAGCAGATGGCTACACCTTC | CASINRGQADGYTF
TRBJ1-6 | . | TRBV4-1 | . | TGCGCCAGCAGCCAAGAAGCGGGTGGAGAGGAGGACTTTTGGTCACCCCTCCACTTT | CASSQEAGGEEDFWSPLHF
TRBJ1-4 | . | TRBV7-9 | few | TGTGCCAGCAGCGAAACCCAACAGGGCCATAATGAAAAACTGTTTTTT | CASSETQQGHNEKLFF